This TCR beta chain was obtained from a study of blood T cell repertoires in COVID-19. In the study overall: Collection of acute and convalescent COVID-19 samples took place in the United States, Italy and Spain. The analysed material was cDNA or gDNA that came from T cells, B-cell-depleted T cells, or PBMCs.

Original analysis: Counts of nucleated cells, estimated from reference gene primer amplification, were obtained. Sequenced by immunoSEQ multiplex PCR; TCRdb stores in-frame clones only, minus some. That table supplies the V and J calls and clone size; D and trimming were determined from the DNA. The data show a few hundred thousand clones, roughly 89% seen once. While infection was still active, Seattle patients were enrolled and then followed longitudinally. The sample was peripheral blood. The clonotype originates from a woman aged 55-75 years with COVID-19, enrolled during active disease.

This CDR3 reads CASSSIRVTEAFF. The DNA for the CDR3 is TGTGCCAGCAGCTCGATCAGGGTCACTGAAGCTTTCTTT. V gene TRBV27 combines with J gene TRBJ1-1, with a weak D call TRBD1 (5 bases). Per germline, CDR1 MNHEY and CDR2 SMNVEV (reference sequence). CDR3 size: 13 residues. With 6 bases removed from V and 4 bases from J, the gap between germline ends came to 12 bases.